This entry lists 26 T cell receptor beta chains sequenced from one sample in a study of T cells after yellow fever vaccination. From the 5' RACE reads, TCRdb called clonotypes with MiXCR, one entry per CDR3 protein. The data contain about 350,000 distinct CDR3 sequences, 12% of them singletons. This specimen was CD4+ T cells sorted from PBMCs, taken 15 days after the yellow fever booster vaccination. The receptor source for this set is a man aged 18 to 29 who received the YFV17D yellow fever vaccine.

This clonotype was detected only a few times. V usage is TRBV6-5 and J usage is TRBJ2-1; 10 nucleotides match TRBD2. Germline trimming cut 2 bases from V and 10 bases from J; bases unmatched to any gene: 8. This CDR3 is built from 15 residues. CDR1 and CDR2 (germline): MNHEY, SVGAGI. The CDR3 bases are TGTGCCAGCAGTTACCTCCTAGCGGGGGTGGACGAGCAGTTCTTC. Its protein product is CASSYLLAGVDEQFF.

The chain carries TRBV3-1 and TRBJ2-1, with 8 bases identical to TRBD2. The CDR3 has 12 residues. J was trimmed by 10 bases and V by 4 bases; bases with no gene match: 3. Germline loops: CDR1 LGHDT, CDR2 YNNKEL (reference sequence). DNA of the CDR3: TGTGCCAGCAGCCCGGTAGCGGGGGAGCAGTTCTTC. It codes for CASSPVAGEQFF.

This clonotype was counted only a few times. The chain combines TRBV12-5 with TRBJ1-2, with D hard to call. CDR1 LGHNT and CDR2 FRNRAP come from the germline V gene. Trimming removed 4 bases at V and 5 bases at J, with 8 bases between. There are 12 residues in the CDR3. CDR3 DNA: TGTGCTAGTGGTTCCTACGCGTATGGCTACACCTTC. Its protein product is CASGSYAYGYTF.

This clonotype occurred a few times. This chain's CDR3 is CASSVAPNDSGNEQFF. CDR3 DNA sequence: TGTGCCAGCAGCGTAGCGCCAAACGATTCAGGGAATGAGCAGTTCTTC. The chain couples TRBV9 to TRBJ2-1; weak D call: TRBD1 (5 bases). Trimming shortened V by 0 bases and J by 7 bases, and 17 bases separated the two germline ends. The length of the CDR3 is 16 residues. Germline CDR1 and CDR2: SGDLS and YYNGEE. The full variable domain, with the rest looked up from reference TRBV9 and TRBJ2-1, is DSGVTQTPKHLITATGQRVTLRCSPRSGDLSVYWYQQSLDQGLQFLIQYYNGEERAKGNILERFSAQQFPDLHSELNLSSLELGDSALYFCASSVAPNDSGNEQFFGPGTRLTVL.

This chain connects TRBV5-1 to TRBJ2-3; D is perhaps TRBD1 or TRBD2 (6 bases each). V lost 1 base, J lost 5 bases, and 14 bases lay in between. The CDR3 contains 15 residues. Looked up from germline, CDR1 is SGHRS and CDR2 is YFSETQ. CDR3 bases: TGCGCCAGCAGCTTGTGGCAGGGGCGGGGAGATACGCAGTATTTT. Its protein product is CASSLWQGRGDTQYF.

For the CDR3, the DNA is TGTGCCAGCAGCTTAGAGGTCAGCTATGGCTACACCTTC. Its protein is CASSLEVSYGYTF. The chain employs TRBV7-9 and TRBJ1-2; D unresolved. Between the trimmed V and J ends, which lost 1 base and 4 bases, there was a span of 7 bases. Germline V gives CDR1 SEHNR, CDR2 FQNEAQ (reference sequence). The CDR3 loop spans 13 amino acids.

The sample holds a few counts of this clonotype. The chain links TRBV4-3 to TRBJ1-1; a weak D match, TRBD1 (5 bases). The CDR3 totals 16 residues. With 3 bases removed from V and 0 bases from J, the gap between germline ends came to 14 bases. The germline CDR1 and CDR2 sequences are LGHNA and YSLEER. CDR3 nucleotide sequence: TGCGCCAGCAGCCAGCAGGGAGCCTCCATGAACACTGAAGCTTTCTTT. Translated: CASSQQGASMNTEAFF.

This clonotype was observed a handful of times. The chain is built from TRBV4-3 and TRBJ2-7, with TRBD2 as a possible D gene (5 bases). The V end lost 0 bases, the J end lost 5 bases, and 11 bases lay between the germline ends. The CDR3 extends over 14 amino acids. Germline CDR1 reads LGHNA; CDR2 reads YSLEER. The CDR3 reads CASSQDRLSNEQYF. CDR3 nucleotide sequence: TGCGCCAGCAGCCAAGATCGACTAAGTAACGAGCAGTACTTC.

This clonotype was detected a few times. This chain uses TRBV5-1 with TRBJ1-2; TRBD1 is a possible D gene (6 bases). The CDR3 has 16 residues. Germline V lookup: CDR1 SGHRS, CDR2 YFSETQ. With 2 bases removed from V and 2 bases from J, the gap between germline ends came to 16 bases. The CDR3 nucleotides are TGCGCCAGCAGCTTCTACCGACAGGCGATGAACTATGGCTACACCTTC. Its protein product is CASSFYRQAMNYGYTF.

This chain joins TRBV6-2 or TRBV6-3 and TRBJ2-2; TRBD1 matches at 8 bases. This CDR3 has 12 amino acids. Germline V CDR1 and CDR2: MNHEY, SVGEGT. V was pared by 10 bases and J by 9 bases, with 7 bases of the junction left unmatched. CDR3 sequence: CATGQGERELFF. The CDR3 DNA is TGTGCCACCGGACAGGGTGAAAGGGAGCTGTTTTTT.

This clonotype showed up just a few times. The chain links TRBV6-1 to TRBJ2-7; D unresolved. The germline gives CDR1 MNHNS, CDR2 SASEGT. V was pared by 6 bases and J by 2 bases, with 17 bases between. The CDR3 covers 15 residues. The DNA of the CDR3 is TGTGCCAGCAGAGCGAAGGAATTCGGCACCTACGAGCAGTACTTC. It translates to CASRAKEFGTYEQYF.

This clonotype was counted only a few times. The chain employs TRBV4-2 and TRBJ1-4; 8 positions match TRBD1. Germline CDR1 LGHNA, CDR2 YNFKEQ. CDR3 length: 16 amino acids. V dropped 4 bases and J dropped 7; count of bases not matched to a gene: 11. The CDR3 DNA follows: TGTGCCAGCAGCCGCCGGGACCGGGACAGGTTTGAAAAACTGTTTTTT. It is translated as CASSRRDRDRFEKLFF.

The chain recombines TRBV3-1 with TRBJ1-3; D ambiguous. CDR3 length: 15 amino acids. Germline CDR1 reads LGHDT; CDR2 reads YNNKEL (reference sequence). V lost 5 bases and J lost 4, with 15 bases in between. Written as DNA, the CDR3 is TGTGCCAGCAGCGCCCCCCGGGCGCCCGGAAACACCATATATTTT. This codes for CASSAPRAPGNTIYF.

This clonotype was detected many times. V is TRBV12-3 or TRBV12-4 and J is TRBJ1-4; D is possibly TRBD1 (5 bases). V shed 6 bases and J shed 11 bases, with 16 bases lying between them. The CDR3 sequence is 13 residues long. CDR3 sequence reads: CASRRGGIGKLFF. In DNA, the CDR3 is TGTGCCAGCAGGAGGGGAGGCATTGGCAAACTGTTTTTT.

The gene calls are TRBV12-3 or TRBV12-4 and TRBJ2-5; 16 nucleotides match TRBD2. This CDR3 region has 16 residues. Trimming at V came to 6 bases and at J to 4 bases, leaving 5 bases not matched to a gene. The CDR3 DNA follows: TGTGCCAGCAGCTCCGGGACTAGCGGGGGGGCAGAGACCCAGTACTTC. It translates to CASSSGTSGGAETQYF.

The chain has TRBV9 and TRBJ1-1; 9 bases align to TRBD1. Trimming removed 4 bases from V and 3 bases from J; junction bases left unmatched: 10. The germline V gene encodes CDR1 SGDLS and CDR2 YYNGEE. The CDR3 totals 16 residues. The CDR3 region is CASSPHRGQRHTEAFF. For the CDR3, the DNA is TGTGCCAGCAGCCCCCACAGGGGGCAAAGGCACACTGAAGCTTTCTTT.

This CDR3 reads CASSLGLGQSGANVLTF. CDR3 sequence (DNA): TGTGCCAGCAGCTTAGGATTAGGGCAGTCTGGGGCCAACGTCCTGACTTTC. J is TRBJ2-6 and V is TRBV7-9; no reliable D call. V was cut by 1 base and J by 1 base, with 11 bases left in between. The CDR3 sequence is 17 residues long. Germline V gene sequence: CDR1 SEHNR, CDR2 FQNEAQ (reference sequence).

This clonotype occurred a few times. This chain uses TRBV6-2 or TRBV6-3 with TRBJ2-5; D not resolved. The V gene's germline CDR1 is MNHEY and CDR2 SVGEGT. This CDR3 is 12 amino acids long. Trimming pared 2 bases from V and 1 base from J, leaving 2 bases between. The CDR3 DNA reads TGTGCCAGCAGTTACCGCCAAGAGACCCAGTACTTC. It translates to CASSYRQETQYF.

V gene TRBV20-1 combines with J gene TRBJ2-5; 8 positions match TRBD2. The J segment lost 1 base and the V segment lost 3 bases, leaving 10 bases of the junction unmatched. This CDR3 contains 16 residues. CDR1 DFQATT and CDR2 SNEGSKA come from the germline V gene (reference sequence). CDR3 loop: CSARSPPSGGQETQYF. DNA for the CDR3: TGCAGTGCTAGGTCCCCTCCCAGCGGGGGCCAAGAGACCCAGTACTTC.

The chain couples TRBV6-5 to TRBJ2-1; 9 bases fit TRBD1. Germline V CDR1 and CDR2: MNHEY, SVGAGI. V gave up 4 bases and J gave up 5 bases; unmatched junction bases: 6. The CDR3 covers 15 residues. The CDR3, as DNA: TGTGCCAGCAGTTGGACAGGGGCTATGGACAATGAGCAGTTCTTC. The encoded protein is CASSWTGAMDNEQFF.

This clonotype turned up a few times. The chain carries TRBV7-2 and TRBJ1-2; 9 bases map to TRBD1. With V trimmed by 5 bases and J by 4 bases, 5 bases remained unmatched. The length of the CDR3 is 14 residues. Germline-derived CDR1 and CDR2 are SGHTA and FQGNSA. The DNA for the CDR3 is TGTGCCAGCAGCCCTCGGACAGGGGCCTATGGCTACACCTTC. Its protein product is CASSPRTGAYGYTF.

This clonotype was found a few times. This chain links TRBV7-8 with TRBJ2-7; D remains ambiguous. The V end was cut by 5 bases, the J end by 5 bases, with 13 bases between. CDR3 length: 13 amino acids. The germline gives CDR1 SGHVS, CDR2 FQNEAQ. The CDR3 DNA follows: TGTGCCAGCAGCCCCCCTGTCCGGGACGAGCAGTACTTC. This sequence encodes CASSPPVRDEQYF. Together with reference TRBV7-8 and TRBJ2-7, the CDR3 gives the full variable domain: GAGVSQSPRYKVAKRGQDVALRCDPISGHVSLFWYQQALGQGPEFLTYFQNEAQLDKSGLPSDRFFAERPEGSVSTLKIQRTQQEDSAVYLCASSPPVRDEQYFGPGTRLTVT.

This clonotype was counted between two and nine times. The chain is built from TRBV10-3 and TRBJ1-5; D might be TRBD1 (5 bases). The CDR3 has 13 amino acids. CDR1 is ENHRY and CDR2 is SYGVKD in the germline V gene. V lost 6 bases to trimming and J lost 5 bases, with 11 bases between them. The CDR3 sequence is CAIRLGQDQPQHF. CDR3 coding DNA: TGTGCCATCAGGTTGGGGCAGGATCAGCCCCAGCATTTT.

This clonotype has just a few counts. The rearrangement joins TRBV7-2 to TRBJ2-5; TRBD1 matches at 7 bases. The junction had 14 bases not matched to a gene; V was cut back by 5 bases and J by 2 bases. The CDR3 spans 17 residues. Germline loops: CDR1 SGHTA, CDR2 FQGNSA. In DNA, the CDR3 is TGTGCCAGCAGCGGGATGGGGACAGCGAGTAGGCAAGAGACCCAGTACTTC. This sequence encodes CASSGMGTASRQETQYF.

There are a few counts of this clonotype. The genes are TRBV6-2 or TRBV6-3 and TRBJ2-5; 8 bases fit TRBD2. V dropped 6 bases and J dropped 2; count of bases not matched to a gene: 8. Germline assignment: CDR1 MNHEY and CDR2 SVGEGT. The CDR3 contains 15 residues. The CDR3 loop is CASSPLTSGQETQYF. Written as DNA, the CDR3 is TGTGCCAGCAGCCCCCTCACTAGCGGACAAGAGACCCAGTACTTC.

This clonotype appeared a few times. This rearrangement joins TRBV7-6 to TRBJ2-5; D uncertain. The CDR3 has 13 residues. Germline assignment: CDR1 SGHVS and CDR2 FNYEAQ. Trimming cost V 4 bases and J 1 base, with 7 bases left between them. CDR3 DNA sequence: TGTGCCAGCAGCTCGCCCGGCCAAGAGACCCAGTACTTC. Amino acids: CASSSPGQETQYF.